Detailed here is one T cell receptor (beta chain). The sample comes from a study of blood T cell repertoires in COVID-19. Study summary: Donors in the United States, Italy and Spain gave samples during acute or convalescent COVID-19.

Original analysis: The assay estimated nucleated cells by amplifying reference gene primers. Method: immunoSEQ multiplex PCR; TCRdb's copy keeps in-frame clones and lacks some. V, J and clone size reflect that table, while D and trimming were determined from the DNA. This table holds around 140,000 clones, 88% found once. The germline V gene encodes CDR1 SEHNR and CDR2 FQNEAQ (reference sequence). The CDR3 loop spans 15 amino acids. V lost 5 bases to trimming and J lost 1 base; unmatched junction nucleotides: 5. The TCR sequence derives from a man between 65 and 80 years old with acute or convalescent COVID-19. Sequenced input: peripheral blood. This rearrangement joins TRBV7-9 to TRBJ1-1; 9 positions match TRBD1. The CDR3 protein is CASSPRTGENTEAFF. The CDR3 bases are TGTGCCAGCAGCCCTCGGACAGGGGAGAACACTGAAGCTTTCTTT.